Shown below are 9 T cell receptor beta chains from a single sample sequenced in a study of T cell responses to AZD1222 COVID-19 vaccine (dated by TCRdb to about 2021). Preparation of the library involved the immunoSEQ multiplex PCR assay. The source is immuneACCESS, and TCRdb retained only in-frame sequences with V and J called. Part of the clones is not carried over; for the studies checked, unresolved V genes explain less than half of this, and the remainder is unexplained. In this sample the table shows 100,000 to 150,000 clones, 80% to 90% of which occur a single time. Approximately 7% of the sample goes to the ten largest clones. Taken with the paper, the label for time point translates to: baseline before first vaccination. The sequences come from peripheral blood, collected on day 0 of AZD1222 vaccination. These receptors originate from an adult in good health.

The rearrangement joins TRBV10-3 to TRBJ2-2; TRBD2 might be the D (6 bases). The CDR3 contains 16 residues. Germline CDR1 is ENHRY and CDR2 is SYGVKD. Between the trimmed V and J ends, which lost 4 bases and 5 bases, there was a span of 17 bases. The CDR3 coding sequence is TGTGCCATCAGTGGTCACCCCTCCGGAGGGACCGGGGAGCTGTTTTTT. It is translated as CAISGHPSGGTGELFF.

The V call is TRBV5-4, the J call TRBJ1-5; a weak D match, TRBD1 (5 bases). The CDR3 runs to 14 residues. V was trimmed by 0 bases and J by 1 base, leaving 5 bases between them. Per the germline V gene, CDR1 is SGHNT and CDR2 is YYREEE (reference sequence). The CDR3 reads CASSLGGSNQPQHF. The DNA of the CDR3 is TGTGCCAGCAGCTTGGGGGGCAGCAATCAGCCCCAGCATTTT.

The rearrangement uses TRBV7-2 and TRBJ1-2; 11 nucleotides align to TRBD1. Germline lookup yields CDR1 SGHTA and CDR2 FQGNSA. V lost 6 bases to trimming and J lost 8 bases; unmatched junction nucleotides: 17. The CDR3 runs 17 residues. Here the CDR3 reads CASRLDADRGRLKGYTF. CDR3 DNA: TGTGCCAGCAGACTCGACGCGGACAGGGGGCGCTTGAAGGGCTACACCTTC.

The rearrangement joins TRBV28 to TRBJ2-5; weak D call: TRBD1 (6 bases). Looked up from germline, CDR1 is MDHEN and CDR2 is SYDVKM. This CDR3 is 13 amino acids long. Between the trimmed V and J ends, which lost 8 bases and 4 bases, there was a span of 14 bases. The chain's CDR3 is CASWGLLGETQYF. Written as DNA, the CDR3 is TGTGCCAGCTGGGGGCTCTTGGGAGAGACCCAGTACTTC.

The chain links TRBV5-1 to TRBJ2-7, with 10 bases lining up with TRBD1. The CDR3 is 17 amino acids. Trimming cost V 3 bases and J 2 bases; bases outside gene matches: 11. CDR1 SGHRS and CDR2 YFSETQ come from the germline V gene. Written as DNA, the CDR3 is TGCGCCAGCAGCTGGTACAGGGGACAGGGGACACCCTACGAGCAGTACTTC. Translation gives CASSWYRGQGTPYEQYF. The full variable domain, in which reference TRBV5-1 and TRBJ2-7 provide the parts outside the CDR3, is KAGVTQTPRYLIKTRGQQVTLSCSPISGHRSVSWYQQTPGQGLQFLFEYFSETQRNKGNFPGRFSGRQFSNSRSEMNVSTLELGDSALYLCASSWYRGQGTPYEQYFGPGTRLTVT.

The rearrangement uses TRBV2 and TRBJ1-4, with a possible D match to TRBD1 (6 bases). V was trimmed by 5 bases and J by 8 bases, leaving 21 bases between them. This CDR3 is 16 amino acids long. CDR1 is SNHLY, CDR2 FYNNEI, per germline. The CDR3 DNA reads as TGTGCCAGCAGTCCCCGGGGGGCACAGGGAGGGGAAAAACTGTTTTTT. As protein: CASSPRGAQGGEKLFF.

V usage is TRBV9 and J usage is TRBJ1-2; TRBD1 agrees at 7 bases. CDR3 length equals 17 residues. Trimming cost V 1 base and J 1 base; bases outside gene matches: 10. Germline assignment: CDR1 SGDLS and CDR2 YYNGEE. The CDR3 is CASSVNPRDSFNYGYTF. The CDR3 nucleotides read TGTGCCAGCAGCGTAAATCCCCGGGACAGCTTTAACTATGGCTACACCTTC.

The chain employs TRBV11-2 and TRBJ2-7, with a tentative D call TRBD1 (6 bases). V was trimmed by 0 bases and J by 6 bases, leaving 15 bases between them. This CDR3 has 15 amino acids. Germline values: CDR1 SGHAT, CDR2 FQNNGV. The CDR3 region is CASSLDLGTSGEQYF. The CDR3 DNA reads as TGTGCCAGCAGCTTAGACCTGGGGACATCGGGCGAGCAGTACTTC.

The rearrangement links TRBV6-6 to TRBJ1-5, with D tentatively TRBD1 (5 bases). Germline CDR1 and CDR2: MNHNY and SVGAGI (reference sequence). Trimming took off 2 bases at V and 7 bases at J, with 12 bases between the two ends. The CDR3 length is 14 residues. Here the CDR3 reads CASSYGGRAQPQHF. CDR3 nucleotides: TGTGCCAGCAGTTACGGGGGGAGGGCGCAGCCCCAGCATTTT.